This T cell receptor (beta chain) was retrieved from a study of control samples from healthy donors and cancer patients. The CDR3 runs 16 residues. V lost 1 base, J lost 5 bases, and 6 bases stayed unmatched. Germline CDR1 is MGHRA and CDR2 is YSYEKL. Generated by immunoSEQ multiplex PCR, the TCRdb table keeps only in-frame clones and is missing some. The sample includes 200,000 or so clones, roughly 94% seen only once; the top ten take about 1.6%. The V gene is TRBV4-1, the J gene TRBJ2-3; 10 nucleotides agree with TRBD2. This receptor was taken from a man in his forties or fifties in good health. The specimen sequenced was blood. The CDR3 DNA is TGCGCCAGCAGCCAAGGGGTAGCGGGGGGCTTAGATACGCAGTATTTT. It is translated as CASSQGVAGGLDTQYF.